This TCR beta chain stems from a study of blood T cells in healthy people across ages. This clonotype has at least ten counts. Primed by a sample-barcoded 5' primer and a J-beta primer mix, a second PCR proceeded for 7 to 11 cycles. TCRdb re-derived calls from the 5' RACE reads in MiXCR, one entry per CDR3 protein. The data show about 650,000 distinct CDR3 sequences, about 34% seen once. Germline-derived CDR1 and CDR2 are LGHNA and YNFKEQ. The CDR3 loop spans 17 amino acids. The V segment lost 4 bases and the J segment 0 bases; nucleotides outside the gene matches: 8. The sequencing sample was made of blood. This TCR came from a woman of 80 years or more in good health. The chain uses TRBV4-2 and TRBJ1-4; 7 bases align to TRBD1. The CDR3 is CASSLQTGSATNEKLFF. The CDR3 nucleotides are TGTGCCAGCAGCCTTCAGACAGGGTCCGCAACTAATGAAAAACTGTTTTTT.